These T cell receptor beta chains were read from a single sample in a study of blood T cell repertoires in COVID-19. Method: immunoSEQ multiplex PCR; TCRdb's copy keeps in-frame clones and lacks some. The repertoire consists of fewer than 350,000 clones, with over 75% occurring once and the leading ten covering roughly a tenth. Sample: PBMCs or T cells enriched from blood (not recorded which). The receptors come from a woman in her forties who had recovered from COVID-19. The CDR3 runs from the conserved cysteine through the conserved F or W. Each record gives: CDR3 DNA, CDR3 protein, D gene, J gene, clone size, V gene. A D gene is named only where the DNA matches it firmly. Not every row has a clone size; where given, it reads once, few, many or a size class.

CDR3 DNA: TGTGCGGACGGGGTCGCAGGCACAGATACGCAGTATTTT
CDR3 protein: CADGVAGTDTQYF
D gene: -
J gene: TRBJ2-3
clone size: -
V gene: TRBV7-2

CDR3 DNA: TGTGCCAGCAGCCAACAGGGGGCTGGTTCACCCCTCCACTTT
CDR3 protein: CASSQQGAGSPLHF
D gene: TRBD1
J gene: TRBJ1-6
clone size: once
V gene: TRBV3-1/TRBV3-2

CDR3 DNA: TGTGCCAGCAGTACATGGGCCATGAACACTGAAGCTTTCTTT
CDR3 protein: CASSTWAMNTEAFF
D gene: -
J gene: TRBJ1-1
clone size: few
V gene: TRBV27

CDR3 DNA: TGTGCCAGCAGCTTAGGGCAGGTCCTGGCCACAGATACGCAGTATTTT
CDR3 protein: CASSLGQVLATDTQYF
D gene: -
J gene: TRBJ2-3
clone size: -
V gene: TRBV7-8

CDR3 DNA: TGTGCCAGCAAGGTTGATCGGGACATATCTAATGAAAAACTGTTTTTT
CDR3 protein: CASKVDRDISNEKLFF
D gene: -
J gene: TRBJ1-4
clone size: -
V gene: TRBV7-9

CDR3 DNA: TGTGCCAGCAGTCCGGACAGGGGGCTATACAATGAGCAGTTCTTC
CDR3 protein: CASSPDRGLYNEQFF
D gene: TRBD1
J gene: TRBJ2-1
clone size: -
V gene: TRBV2

CDR3 DNA: TGTGCCAGCAGTTTCATCGACAGAAGCTCTGGGGCCAACGTCCTGACTTTC
CDR3 protein: CASSFIDRSSGANVLTF
D gene: -
J gene: TRBJ2-6
clone size: -
V gene: TRBV28

CDR3 DNA: TGTGCCAGCAGCCAAACCCAGGGGAACTATGGCTACACCTTC
CDR3 protein: CASSQTQGNYGYTF
D gene: -
J gene: TRBJ1-2
clone size: -
V gene: TRBV3-1/TRBV3-2

CDR3 DNA: TGTGCCAGCAGTGGAACCGGGACAGGGTCCTACGAGCAGTACTTC
CDR3 protein: CASSGTGTGSYEQYF
D gene: TRBD1
J gene: TRBJ2-7
clone size: -
V gene: TRBV11-2

CDR3 DNA: TGCAGCCTGGCAGACAGGGCCGATACGCAGTATTTT
CDR3 protein: CSLADRADTQYF
D gene: TRBD1
J gene: TRBJ2-3
clone size: -
V gene: TRBV29-1